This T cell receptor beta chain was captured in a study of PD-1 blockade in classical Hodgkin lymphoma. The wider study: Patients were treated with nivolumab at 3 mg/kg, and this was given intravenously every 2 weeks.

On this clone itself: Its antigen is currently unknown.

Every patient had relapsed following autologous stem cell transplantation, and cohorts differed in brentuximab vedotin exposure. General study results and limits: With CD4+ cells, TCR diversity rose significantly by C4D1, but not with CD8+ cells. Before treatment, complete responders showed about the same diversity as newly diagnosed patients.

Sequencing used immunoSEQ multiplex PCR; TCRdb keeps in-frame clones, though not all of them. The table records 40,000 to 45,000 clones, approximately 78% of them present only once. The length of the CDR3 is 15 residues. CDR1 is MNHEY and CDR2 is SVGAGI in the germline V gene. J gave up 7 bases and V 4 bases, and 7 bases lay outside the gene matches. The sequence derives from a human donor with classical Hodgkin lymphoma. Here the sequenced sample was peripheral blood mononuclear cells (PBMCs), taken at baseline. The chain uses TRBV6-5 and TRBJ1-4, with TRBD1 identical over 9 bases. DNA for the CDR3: TGTGCCAGCAGTTTAGGACAGGGGTTCCGTGAAAAACTGTTTTTT. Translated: CASSLGQGFREKLFF.